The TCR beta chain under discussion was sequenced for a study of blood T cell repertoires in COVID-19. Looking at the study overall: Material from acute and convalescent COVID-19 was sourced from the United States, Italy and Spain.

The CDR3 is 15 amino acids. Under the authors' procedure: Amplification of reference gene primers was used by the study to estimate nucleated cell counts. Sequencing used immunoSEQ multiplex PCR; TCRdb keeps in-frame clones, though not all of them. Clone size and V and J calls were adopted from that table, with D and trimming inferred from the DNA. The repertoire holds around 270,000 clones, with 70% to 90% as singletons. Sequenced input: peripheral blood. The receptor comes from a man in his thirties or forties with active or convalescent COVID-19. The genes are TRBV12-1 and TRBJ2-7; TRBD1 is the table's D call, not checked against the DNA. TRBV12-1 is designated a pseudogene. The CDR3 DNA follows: TGTGCCAGCAGCTTAGGGACAGGGAAACGCTACGAGCAGTACTTC. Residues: CASSLGTGKRYEQYF.